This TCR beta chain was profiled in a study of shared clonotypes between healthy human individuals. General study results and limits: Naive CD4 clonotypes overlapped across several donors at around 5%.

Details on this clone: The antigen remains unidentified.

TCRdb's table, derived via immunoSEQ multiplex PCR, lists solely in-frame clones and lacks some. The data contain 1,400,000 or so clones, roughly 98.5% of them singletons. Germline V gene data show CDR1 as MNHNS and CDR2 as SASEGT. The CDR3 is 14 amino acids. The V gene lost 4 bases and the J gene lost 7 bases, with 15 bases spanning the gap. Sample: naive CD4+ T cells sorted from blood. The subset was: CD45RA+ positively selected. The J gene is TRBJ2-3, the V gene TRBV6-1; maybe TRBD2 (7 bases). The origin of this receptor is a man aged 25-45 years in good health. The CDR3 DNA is TGTGCCAGCAGTGCCCACAGGGAGGGAAATACGCAGTATTTT. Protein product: CASSAHREGNTQYF.